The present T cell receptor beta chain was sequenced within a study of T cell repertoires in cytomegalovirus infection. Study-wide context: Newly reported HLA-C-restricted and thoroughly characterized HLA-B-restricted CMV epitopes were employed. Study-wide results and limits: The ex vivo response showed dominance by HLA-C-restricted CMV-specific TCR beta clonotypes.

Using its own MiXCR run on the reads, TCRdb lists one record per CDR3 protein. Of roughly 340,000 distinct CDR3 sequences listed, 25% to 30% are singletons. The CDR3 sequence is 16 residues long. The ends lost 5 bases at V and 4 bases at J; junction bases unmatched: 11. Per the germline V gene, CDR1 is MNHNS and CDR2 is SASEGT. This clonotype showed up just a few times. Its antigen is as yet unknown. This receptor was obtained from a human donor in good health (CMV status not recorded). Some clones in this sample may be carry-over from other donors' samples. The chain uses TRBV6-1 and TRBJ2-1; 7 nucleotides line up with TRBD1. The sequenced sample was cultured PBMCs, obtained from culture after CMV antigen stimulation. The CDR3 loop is CASSWSDRKSYNEQFF. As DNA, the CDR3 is TGTGCCAGCAGTTGGTCGGACAGGAAATCGTACAATGAGCAGTTCTTC.